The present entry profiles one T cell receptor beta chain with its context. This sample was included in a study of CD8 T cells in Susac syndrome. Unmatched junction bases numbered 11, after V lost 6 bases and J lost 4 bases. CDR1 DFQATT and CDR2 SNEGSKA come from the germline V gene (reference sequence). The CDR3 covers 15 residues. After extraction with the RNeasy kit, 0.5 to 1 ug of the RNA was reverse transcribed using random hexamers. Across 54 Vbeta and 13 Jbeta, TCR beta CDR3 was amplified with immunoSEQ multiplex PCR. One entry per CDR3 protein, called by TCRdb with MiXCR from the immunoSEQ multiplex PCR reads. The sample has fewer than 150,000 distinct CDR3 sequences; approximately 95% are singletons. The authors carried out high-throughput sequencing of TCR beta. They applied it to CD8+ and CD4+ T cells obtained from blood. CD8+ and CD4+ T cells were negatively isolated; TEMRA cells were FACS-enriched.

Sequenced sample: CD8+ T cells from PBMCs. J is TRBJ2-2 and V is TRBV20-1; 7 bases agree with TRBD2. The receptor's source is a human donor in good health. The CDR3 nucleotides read TGCAGTGCCCATCCCGGCGGGAGATTCACCGGGGAGCTGTTTTTT. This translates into CSAHPGGRFTGELFF.